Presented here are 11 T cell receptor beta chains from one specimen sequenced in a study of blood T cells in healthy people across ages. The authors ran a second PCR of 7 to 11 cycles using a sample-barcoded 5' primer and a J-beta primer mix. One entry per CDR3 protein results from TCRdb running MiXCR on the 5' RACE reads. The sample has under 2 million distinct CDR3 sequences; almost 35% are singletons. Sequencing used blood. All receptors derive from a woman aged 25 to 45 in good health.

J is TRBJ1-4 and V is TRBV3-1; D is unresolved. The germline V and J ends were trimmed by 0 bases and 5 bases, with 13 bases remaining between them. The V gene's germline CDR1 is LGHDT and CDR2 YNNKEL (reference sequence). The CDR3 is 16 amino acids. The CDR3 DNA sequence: TGTGCCAGCAGCCAAGAAAATTTGTTACAGAATGAAAAACTGTTTTTT. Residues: CASSQENLLQNEKLFF.

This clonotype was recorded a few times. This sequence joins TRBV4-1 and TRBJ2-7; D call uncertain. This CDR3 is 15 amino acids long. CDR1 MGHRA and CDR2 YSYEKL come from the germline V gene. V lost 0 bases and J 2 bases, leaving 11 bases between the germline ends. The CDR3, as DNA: TGCGCCAGCAGCCAAGATTCCCAGATCCCCTACGAGCAGTACTTC. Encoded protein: CASSQDSQIPYEQYF.

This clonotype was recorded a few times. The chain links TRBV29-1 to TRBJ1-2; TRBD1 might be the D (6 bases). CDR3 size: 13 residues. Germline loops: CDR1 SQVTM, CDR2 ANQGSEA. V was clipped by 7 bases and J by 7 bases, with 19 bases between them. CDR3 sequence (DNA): TGCAGCGCCGCGGGGGGACACCGCCGTGGCTACACCTTC. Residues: CSAAGGHRRGYTF.

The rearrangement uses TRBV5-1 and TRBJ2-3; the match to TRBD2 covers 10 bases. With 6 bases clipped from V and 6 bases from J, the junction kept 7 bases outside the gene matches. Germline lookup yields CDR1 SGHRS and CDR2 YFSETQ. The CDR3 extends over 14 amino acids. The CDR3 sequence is CASTRAGGPDTQYF. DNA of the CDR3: TGCGCCAGCACCCGAGCGGGGGGGCCGGATACGCAGTATTTT.

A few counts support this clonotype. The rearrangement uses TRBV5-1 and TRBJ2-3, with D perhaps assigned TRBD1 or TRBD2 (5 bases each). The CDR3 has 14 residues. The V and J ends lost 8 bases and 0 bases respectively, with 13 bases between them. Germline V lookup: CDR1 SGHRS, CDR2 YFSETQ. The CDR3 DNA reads TGCGCCAGTGGACGGGGCCCCAGCACAGATACGCAGTATTTT. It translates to CASGRGPSTDTQYF.

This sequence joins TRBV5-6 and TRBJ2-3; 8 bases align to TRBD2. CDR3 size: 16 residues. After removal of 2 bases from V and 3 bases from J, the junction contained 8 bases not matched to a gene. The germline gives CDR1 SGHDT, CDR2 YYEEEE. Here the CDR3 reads CASSFRRTSWTDTQYF. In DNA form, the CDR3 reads TGTGCCAGCAGCTTTCGCCGGACTAGCTGGACAGATACGCAGTATTTT. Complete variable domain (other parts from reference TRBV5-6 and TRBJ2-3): DAGVTQSPTHLIKTRGQQVTLRCSPKSGHDTVSWYQQALGQGPQFIFQYYEEEERQRGNFPDRFSGHQFPNYSSELNVNALLLGDSALYLCASSFRRTSWTDTQYFGPGTRLTVL.

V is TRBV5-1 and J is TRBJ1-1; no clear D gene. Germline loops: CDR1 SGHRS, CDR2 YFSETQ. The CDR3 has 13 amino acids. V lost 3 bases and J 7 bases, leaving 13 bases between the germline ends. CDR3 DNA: TGCGCCAGCAGCTACGGACCCCTCGATGAAGCTTTCTTT. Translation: CASSYGPLDEAFF.

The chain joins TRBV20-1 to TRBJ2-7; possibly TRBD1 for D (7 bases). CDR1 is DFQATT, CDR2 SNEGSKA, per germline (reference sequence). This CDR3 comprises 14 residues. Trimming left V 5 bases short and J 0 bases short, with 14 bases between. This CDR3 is CSAARQGGSYEQYF. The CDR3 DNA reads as TGCAGTGCTGCGCGTCAGGGGGGCTCCTACGAGCAGTACTTC.

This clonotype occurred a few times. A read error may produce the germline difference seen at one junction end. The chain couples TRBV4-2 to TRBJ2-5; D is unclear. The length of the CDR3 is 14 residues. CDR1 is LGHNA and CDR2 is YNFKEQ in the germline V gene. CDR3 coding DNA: TGTGCCAGCGGCCAAGGAGACTTCCAAGAGACCCAGTACTTC. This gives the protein CASGQGDFQETQYF.

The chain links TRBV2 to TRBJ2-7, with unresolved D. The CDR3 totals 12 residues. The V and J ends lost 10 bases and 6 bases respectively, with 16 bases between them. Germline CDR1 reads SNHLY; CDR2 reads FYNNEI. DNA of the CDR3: TGTGCCACCACTGTACTACTGCGCGAGCAGTACTTC. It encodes CATTVLLREQYF.

The CDR3 region is CSAPANYGYTF. The DNA of the CDR3 is TGCAGTGCCCCGGCAAACTATGGCTACACCTTC. This chain joins TRBV20-1 and TRBJ1-2, with no clear D. Germline CDR1 is DFQATT and CDR2 is SNEGSKA (reference sequence). There are 11 residues in the CDR3. V lost 6 bases to trimming and J lost 2 bases, with 7 bases between them.